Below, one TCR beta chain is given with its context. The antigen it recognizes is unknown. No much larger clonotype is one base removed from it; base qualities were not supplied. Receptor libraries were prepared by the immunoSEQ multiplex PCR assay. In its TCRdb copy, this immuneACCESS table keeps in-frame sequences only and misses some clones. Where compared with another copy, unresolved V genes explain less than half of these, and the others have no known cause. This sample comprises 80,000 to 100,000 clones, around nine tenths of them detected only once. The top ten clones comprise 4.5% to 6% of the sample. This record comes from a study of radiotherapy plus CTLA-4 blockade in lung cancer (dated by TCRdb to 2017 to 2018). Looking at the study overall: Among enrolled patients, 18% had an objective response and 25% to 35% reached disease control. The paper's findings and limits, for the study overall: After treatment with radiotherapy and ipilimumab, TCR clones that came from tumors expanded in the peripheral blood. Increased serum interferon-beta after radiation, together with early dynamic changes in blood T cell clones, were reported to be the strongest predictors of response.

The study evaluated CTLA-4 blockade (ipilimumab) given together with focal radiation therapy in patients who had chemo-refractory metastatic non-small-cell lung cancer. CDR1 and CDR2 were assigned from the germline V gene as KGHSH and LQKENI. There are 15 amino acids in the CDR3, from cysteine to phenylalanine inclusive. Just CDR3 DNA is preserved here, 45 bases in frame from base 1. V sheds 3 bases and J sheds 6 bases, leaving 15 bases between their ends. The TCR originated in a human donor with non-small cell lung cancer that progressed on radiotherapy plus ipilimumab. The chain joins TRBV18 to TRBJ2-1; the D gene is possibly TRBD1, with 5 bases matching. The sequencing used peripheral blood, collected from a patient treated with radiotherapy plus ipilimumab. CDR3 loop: CASSPPGWAINEQFF. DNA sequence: TGTGCCAGCTCACCGCCAGGGTGGGCTATCAATGAGCAGTTCTTC.